This is a list of T cell receptor beta chains from one sample in a study of patients and donors after allogeneic stem cell transplantation. Each CDR3 protein is one row after TCRdb ran MiXCR on the RT-PCR reads. The data contain 400,000 to 450,000 distinct CDR3 sequences, around 16% of them singletons. The sample consisted of blood, either unsorted or a sorted T cell fraction (not recorded which). The source is a human donor who was either an allogeneic HSCT recipient or a stem cell or donor lymphocyte infusion donor (not recorded which). It is not recorded whose cells these are; they may come from a transplant donor. Both conserved end residues are part of each CDR3. The D gene is left open where the match is weak. Not all rows give a size; the values are once, few, many and, for expanded clones, a class.

CDR3 protein	CDR3 DNA	D gene	clone size	J gene	V gene	CDR3 length
CASSLLLPGAEGNTIYF	TGTGCCAGCAGCTTATTACTGCCCGGGGCGGAAGGAAACACCATATATTTT	.	.	TRBJ1-3	TRBV7-2	17
CASSHPRARKTNQPQHF	TGTGCCAGCAGCCACCCCCGCGCCCGGAAAACTAATCAGCCCCAGCATTTT	.	few	TRBJ1-5	TRBV21-1	17
CASSLGTSGRHETQYF	TGCGCCAGCAGCTTGGGAACTAGCGGGCGTCACGAGACCCAGTACTTC	TRBD2	few	TRBJ2-5	TRBV5-1	16
CASSLGLDRPLAKNIQYF	TGTGCCAGCAGCTTAGGGTTAGACCGTCCTCTAGCCAAAAACATTCAGTACTTC	.	.	TRBJ2-4	TRBV11-2	18
CASSVAPQTGVNSPLHF	TGTGCCAGCAGCGTAGCTCCCCAGACAGGGGTAAATTCACCCCTCCACTTT	TRBD1	.	TRBJ1-6	TRBV9	17
CASSSGTGILTEAFF	TGTGCCAGCAGTAGCGGGACAGGGATTCTCACTGAAGCTTTCTTT	TRBD1	.	TRBJ1-1	TRBV2	15
CASSTTANTEAFF	TGTGCCAGCAGTACGACAGCGAACACTGAAGCTTTCTTT	.	many	TRBJ1-1	TRBV12-3/TRBV12-4	13
CASSFRNQPQHF	TGTGCCAGCAGTTTCAGAAATCAGCCCCAGCATTTT	.	many	TRBJ1-5	TRBV12-3/TRBV12-4	12
CASSLRHRDGYTF	TGTGCCAGCAGTTTAAGGCACAGGGATGGCTACACCTTC	.	many	TRBJ1-2	TRBV12-3/TRBV12-4	13
CASTPSGRMNTEAFF	TGTGCCAGCACCCCGAGCGGCAGGATGAACACTGAAGCTTTCTTT	.	many	TRBJ1-1	TRBV12-3/TRBV12-4	15
CASSAGQGAQPQHF	TGTGCCAGCAGCGCCGGACAGGGGGCCCAGCCCCAGCATTTT	TRBD1	.	TRBJ1-5	TRBV9	14
CASRPRQRVGMNTEAFF	TGTGCCAGCCGCCCCCGGCAGAGGGTCGGAATGAACACTGAAGCTTTCTTT	.	few	TRBJ1-1	TRBV5-5	17
CASSLGPGTSGTHNEQFF	TGTGCCAGCAGCCTCGGCCCCGGGACTAGCGGGACCCACAATGAGCAGTTCTTC	TRBD2	few	TRBJ2-1	TRBV11-1	18
CASSPPTGGNTGELFF	TGTGCCAGCAGCCCCCCGACAGGGGGTAACACCGGGGAGCTGTTTTTT	TRBD1	few	TRBJ2-2	TRBV9	16
CASSRTMGQGFTDTQYF	TGCGCCAGCAGCCGGACGATGGGACAGGGTTTCACAGATACGCAGTATTTT	TRBD1	many	TRBJ2-3	TRBV4-1	17
CASSSGTNWAYEQYF	TGTGCCAGCAGTTCTGGGACGAACTGGGCCTACGAGCAGTACTTC	.	.	TRBJ2-7	TRBV6-5	15
CASSVVRGGGELFF	TGTGCCAGCAGCGTAGTGAGGGGAGGCGGGGAGCTGTTTTTT	.	.	TRBJ2-2	TRBV9	14
CASSVVGVPQETQYF	TGTGCCAGCAGCGTAGTAGGAGTCCCCCAAGAGACCCAGTACTTC	.	few	TRBJ2-5	TRBV9	15
CASSPRGGNEQYF	TGTGCCAGCTCACCCCGAGGGGGGAACGAGCAGTACTTC	.	few	TRBJ2-7	TRBV18	13
CASSQVVTSYEQYF	TGTGCCAGCAGCCAAGTTGTGACTTCCTACGAGCAGTACTTC	.	many	TRBJ2-7	TRBV3-1	14
CASSPPSGADTQYF	TGTGCCAGCTCACCACCGAGTGGGGCGGATACGCAGTATTTT	.	.	TRBJ2-3	TRBV18	14
CASSPGLAGGPGANVLTF	TGTGCCAGCAGCCCGGGACTAGCGGGAGGGCCTGGGGCCAACGTCCTGACTTTC	TRBD2	few	TRBJ2-6	TRBV11-1	18
CASTWGPGAGELFF	TGTGCCAGCACCTGGGGCCCGGGAGCCGGGGAGCTGTTTTTT	.	.	TRBJ2-2	TRBV12-3/TRBV12-4	14
CAIRKPKTSGGAFTDTQYF	TGTGCCATCAGAAAACCAAAGACCAGCGGTGGGGCCTTCACAGATACGCAGTATTTT	.	.	TRBJ2-3	TRBV10-3	19
CASTPGFTNEQFF	TGTGCCAGCACCCCGGGATTCACCAATGAGCAGTTCTTC	.	many	TRBJ2-1	TRBV12-3/TRBV12-4	13
CASSQSGTKLVNEQFF	TGTGCCAGCAGCCAATCCGGGACAAAGCTAGTCAATGAGCAGTTCTTC	.	few	TRBJ2-1	TRBV3-1	16
CSARDSRVGTGELFF	TGCAGTGCTAGAGATAGCAGGGTGGGCACCGGGGAGCTGTTTTTT	.	.	TRBJ2-2	TRBV20-1	15
CASSVVKGNTGELFF	TGTGCCAGCAGCGTAGTCAAAGGGAACACCGGGGAGCTGTTTTTT	.	.	TRBJ2-2	TRBV9	15
CAWSVRSDTQYF	TGTGCCTGGAGTGTACGTTCAGATACGCAGTATTTT	.	.	TRBJ2-3	TRBV30	12
CASSRLGEGGPNTQYF	TGTGCCAGCAGCCGCCTAGGCGAGGGGGGGCCAAATACGCAGTATTTT	.	.	TRBJ2-3	TRBV11-1	16
CASSFGVPFNYGYTF	TGTGCCAGCAGTTTCGGGGTCCCCTTTAACTATGGCTACACCTTC	.	many	TRBJ1-2	TRBV12-3/TRBV12-4	15
CASSLRLRTDTQYF	TGTGCCAGCAGCTTACGACTACGCACAGATACGCAGTATTTT	.	many	TRBJ2-3	TRBV3-1	14
CASSLLAGGPGDTQYF	TGCGCCAGCAGCCTCTTAGCGGGAGGGCCGGGAGATACGCAGTATTTT	TRBD2	few	TRBJ2-3	TRBV4-1	16
CASSYTRESGGLRKETQYF	TGTGCCAGCAGTTACACGAGGGAGTCCGGGGGTCTCAGAAAGGAGACCCAGTACTTC	.	few	TRBJ2-5	TRBV6-5	19
CASSYSEVADTQYF	TGTGCCAGCAGTTACTCCGAGGTCGCAGATACGCAGTATTTT	.	.	TRBJ2-3	TRBV6-2/TRBV6-3	14
CATSRDRAPRGTYEQYF	TGTGCCACCAGCAGAGATCGGGCCCCCAGGGGGACCTACGAGCAGTACTTC	TRBD1	few	TRBJ2-7	TRBV15	17
CASKPPRTGIPGELFF	TGTGCCAGCAAACCCCCTAGGACAGGGATCCCCGGGGAGCTGTTTTTT	TRBD1	.	TRBJ2-2	TRBV12-3/TRBV12-4	16
CASSRQGYEQYF	TGCGCCAGCAGCCGACAGGGCTACGAGCAGTACTTC	TRBD1	many	TRBJ2-7	TRBV12-3/TRBV12-4	12
CSARLETQYF	TGCAGTGCTAGATTGGAGACCCAGTACTTC	.	.	TRBJ2-5	TRBV20-1	10
CASSDLLGDIQVRFF	TGTGCCAGCAGTGATCTTCTAGGGGACATCCAAGTGCGGTTCTTC	.	.	TRBJ2-1	TRBV6-1	15
CASSLDSPGTKEKLFF	TGCGCCAGCAGCTTGGATTCTCCCGGGACGAAGGAAAAACTGTTTTTT	.	.	TRBJ1-4	TRBV5-1	16
CASSGRLAGSYEQYF	TGTGCCAGCAGTGGGAGACTAGCGGGGAGCTACGAGCAGTACTTC	TRBD2	.	TRBJ2-7	TRBV27	15
CASRTGVRGFTIPKETQYF	TGTGCCAGCAGGACAGGGGTTAGGGGATTCACGATACCCAAAGAGACCCAGTACTTC	TRBD1	.	TRBJ2-5	TRBV7-8	19
CASSPDLGQSYEQYF	TGTGCCAGCAGCCCCGACCTGGGACAGTCCTACGAGCAGTACTTC	TRBD1	few	TRBJ2-7	TRBV3-1	15
CSSSLLGGPGETQYF	TGTTCCAGCAGTTTACTTGGGGGGCCGGGGGAGACCCAGTACTTC	.	.	TRBJ2-5	TRBV27	15